This TCR beta chain stems from a study of T cells in Graves' hyperthyroidism and ophthalmopathy. Study-wide results and caveats: Within blood appeared most thyroid clonotypes that had expanded above 0.001. In simple terms, a model built on 13 V-J features told ophthalmopathy apart from stable hyperthyroidism.

Only a few counts were recorded for this clonotype. The antigen remains undetermined. Researchers took RNA transcripts and amplified the TCR beta CDR3 regions from them. The TCR CDR3 was amplified in a first-round RT-PCR using the HTBI primer set. TCRdb re-analysed the multiplex PCR reads in MiXCR, keeping a single row per CDR3 protein. There are a few hundred thousand distinct CDR3 sequences in the sample; over 20% occur only once, and 50% lies in the top ten. V was cut by 11 bases and J by 8 bases, with 21 bases left in between. The CDR3 totals 13 residues. From germline, CDR1 is MNHEY and CDR2 SVGEGT. Out of over 9 ml of fresh peripheral blood came the PBMCs.

Sequenced input: blood. The chain is built from TRBV6-2 or TRBV6-3 and TRBJ1-2; TRBD1 might be the D (6 bases). This TCR came from a woman aged 50 to 60 with Graves' hyperthyroidism. In nucleotides, the CDR3 is TGTGCCGGCACCAGAAACCCTGACAGGGGCTACACCTTC. It yields the protein CAGTRNPDRGYTF.